What follows describes a single TCR beta chain. Its antigen is not identified. The entry originates in a study of shared clonotypes between healthy human individuals. Study in general: Per-donor plates numbered three CD4 naive, three CD4 memory, two CD8 naive and one CD8 memory. Study conclusions and caveats: Even with large depth, rarefaction showed that sorted-subset sequencing was incomplete. Naive subsets generally exceeded memory subsets in estimated richness.

Germline CDR1 is LNHDA and CDR2 is SQIVND (reference sequence). The V end lost 6 bases, the J end lost 8 bases, and 16 bases lay between the germline ends. This CDR3 contains 14 residues. In the original processing: ImmunoSEQ output held junction-only sequences without quality scores, so filtering differed. Measured with immunoSEQ multiplex PCR; TCRdb has only the in-frame clones, and not every one. The DNA was the basis for D and trimming; V, J and clone size are from that table. The table shows 500,000 to 550,000 clones, with more than 95% occurring only once. The V gene is TRBV19, the J gene TRBJ1-4; D is undetermined. The source material was naive CD4+ T cells sorted from blood. Subset meaning: CD45RA+ positively selected. This sequence originates from a woman aged 25 to 39 in good health. CDR3 in DNA: TGTGCCAGTAGCAACCGGACCTTACGGGAAAAACTGTTTTTT. This codes for CASSNRTLREKLFF.